The 20 T cell receptor beta chains below were found in one sample sequenced in a study of blood T cell repertoires in COVID-19. Libraries were prepared by immunoSEQ multiplex PCR; TCRdb keeps only in-frame clonotypes and omits some of them. The sample shows about 300,000 clones, 70% to 90% of them seen only once. Sequences were obtained from PBMCs or T cells enriched from blood (not recorded which). Source of these receptors: a man younger than 40 who had recovered from COVID-19.

This sequence joins TRBV27 and TRBJ2-1; possibly TRBD1 for D (5 bases). The V gene's germline CDR1 is MNHEY and CDR2 SMNVEV (reference sequence). The germline V and J ends were trimmed by 2 bases and 4 bases, with 18 bases remaining between them. The CDR3 extends over 17 amino acids. In nucleotides, the CDR3 is TGTGCCAGCAGTTTAAGGGGATCCGTGAATGGTTACAATGAGCAGTTCTTC. Translation gives CASSLRGSVNGYNEQFF.

Details on this clone: Relative to the germline gene, one junction end is altered; a read error may explain this. The chain joins TRBV30 to TRBJ1-4, with D uncertain. Germline values: CDR1 GTSNPN, CDR2 SVGIG (reference sequence). The CDR3 extends over 9 amino acids. CDR3 bases: TGTGCCTGGTTGGAGGTCCGGATTTTT. It codes for CAWLEVRIF.

At least ten counts were recorded for this clone. V gene TRBV7-9 combines with J gene TRBJ2-7; the D gene is possibly TRBD1 (5 bases). The germline gives CDR1 SEHNR, CDR2 FQNEAQ (reference sequence). The CDR3 has 14 amino acids. V lost 4 bases to trimming and J lost 3 bases, with 13 bases between them. The CDR3 region is CASSSQGLNYEQYF. CDR3 DNA sequence: TGTGCCAGCAGCTCGCAGGGCTTGAACTACGAGCAGTACTTC.

The chain links TRBV6-5 to TRBJ1-4, with D perhaps TRBD1 (5 bases). V was trimmed by 6 bases and J by 3 bases, leaving 11 bases between them. Germline V gene lookup returns CDR1 MNHEY and CDR2 SVGAGI. The length of the CDR3 is 14 residues. The CDR3 nucleotides are TGTGCCAGCAGCCAGGCGGGGGCTAATGAAAAACTGTTTTTT. Translated: CASSQAGANEKLFF.

This clone was recorded only once. The gene calls are TRBV20-1 and TRBJ2-5; 10 bases align to TRBD2. The length of the CDR3 is 15 residues. Per germline, CDR1 DFQATT and CDR2 SNEGSKA (reference sequence). Unmatched junction bases numbered 9, after V lost 3 bases and J lost 5 bases. This chain's CDR3 is CSASKREGLLETQYF. For the CDR3, the DNA is TGCAGTGCTAGTAAGCGGGAGGGCCTGCTGGAGACCCAGTACTTC.

The chain has TRBV18 and TRBJ1-2, with a possible D match to TRBD1 (6 bases). The CDR3 is 15 residues long. Germline lookup yields CDR1 KGHSH and CDR2 LQKENI. V was pared by 5 bases and J by 5 bases, with 18 bases between. The CDR3 sequence is CASSSRGGAEYGYTF. The CDR3 bases are TGTGCCAGCTCATCGAGGGGGGGCGCGGAATATGGCTACACCTTC.

V gene TRBV4-1 combines with J gene TRBJ1-6, with TRBD1 matching 12 bases. CDR1 and CDR2 from the germline V gene are MGHRA and YSYEKL. The CDR3 length is 15 residues. Trimming at V came to 2 bases and at J to 9 bases, leaving 2 bases not matched to a gene. CDR3 protein: CASSQPGQGASPLHF. In nucleotides, the CDR3 is TGCGCCAGCAGCCAACCGGGACAGGGGGCTTCACCCCTCCACTTT.

The rearrangement links TRBV7-9 to TRBJ2-7, with TRBD1 matching over 7 bases. Germline V gene data show CDR1 as SEHNR and CDR2 as FQNEAQ (reference sequence). The CDR3 is 14 amino acids. The V and J ends lost 5 bases and 3 bases, in that order; junction bases with no gene match: 7. In nucleotides, the CDR3 is TGTGCCAGCAGCCCCCGGGACAGACACTACGAGCAGTACTTC. This encodes CASSPRDRHYEQYF.

This sequence joins TRBV2 and TRBJ2-7, with 9 nucleotides matching TRBD2. The germline V gene has CDR1 SNHLY and CDR2 FYNNEI. The CDR3 runs 14 residues. V was pared by 7 bases and J by 1 base, with 5 bases of the junction left unmatched. The chain's CDR3 is CASIASGASYEQYF. CDR3 coding DNA: TGTGCCAGCATAGCTAGCGGGGCTTCCTACGAGCAGTACTTC.

The chain uses TRBV7-2 and TRBJ2-3; D possibly corresponds to TRBD2 (5 bases). This CDR3 has 14 amino acids. Looked up from germline, CDR1 is SGHTA and CDR2 is FQGNSA. V was shortened by 2 bases and J by 2 bases, with 8 bases between the two germline ends. The CDR3 is CASSLTRDTDTQYF. The CDR3, as DNA: TGTGCCAGCAGCTTAACGAGGGACACAGATACGCAGTATTTT.

J is TRBJ1-5 and V is TRBV6-6; D is ambiguous. This CDR3 is 17 amino acids long. Trimming removed 5 bases from V and 0 bases from J, with 17 bases in between. Germline CDR1 MNHNY, CDR2 SVGAGI (reference sequence). The CDR3 is CASSQIPSEYSNQPQHF. In DNA form, the CDR3 reads TGTGCCAGCAGTCAAATCCCTTCAGAATATAGCAATCAGCCCCAGCATTTT.

The V call is TRBV12-3 or TRBV12-4, the J call TRBJ2-7, with 8 nucleotides matching TRBD1. This CDR3 comprises 12 residues. V was clipped by 5 bases and J by 6 bases; unmatched bases: 3. CDR3 sequence: CASSMTGVEQYF. The CDR3 bases are TGTGCCAGCAGTATGACAGGGGTCGAGCAGTACTTC.

As regards this clone: The same CDR3 can be traced to other DNA sequences in this sample. The chain links TRBV5-1 to TRBJ2-1, with TRBD2 identical over 8 bases. The trim removed 0 bases at V and 4 bases at J, leaving 3 bases unmatched. The CDR3 extends over 15 amino acids. CDR1 is SGHRS, CDR2 YFSETQ, per germline. CDR3 coding DNA: TGCGCCAGCAGCTTGGCGGGGGGGGCGTACAATGAGCAGTTCTTC. It is translated as CASSLAGGAYNEQFF.

The chain couples TRBV5-1 to TRBJ1-4; possible D gene TRBD1, 6 bases. CDR1 and CDR2 from the germline V gene are SGHRS and YFSETQ. The germline V and J ends were trimmed by 0 bases and 3 bases, with 15 bases remaining between them. The length of the CDR3 is 17 residues. The CDR3 is CASSLGPRGSANEKLFF. In DNA, the CDR3 is TGCGCCAGCAGCTTGGGGCCGAGGGGGTCAGCTAATGAAAAACTGTTTTTT. The full variable domain, rest sourced from reference TRBV5-1 and TRBJ1-4, is KAGVTQTPRYLIKTRGQQVTLSCSPISGHRSVSWYQQTPGQGLQFLFEYFSETQRNKGNFPGRFSGRQFSNSRSEMNVSTLELGDSALYLCASSLGPRGSANEKLFFGSGTQLSVL.

This chain connects TRBV2 to TRBJ2-5; TRBD2 agrees at 8 bases. CDR1 is SNHLY, CDR2 FYNNEI, per germline. This CDR3 comprises 17 residues. Trimming cost V 0 bases and J 3 bases; bases outside gene matches: 9. For the CDR3, the DNA is TGTGCCAGCAGTGAAGCGCTTTTGGGGCGGGGGGAAGAGACCCAGTACTTC. It specifies CASSEALLGRGEETQYF.

The V gene is TRBV10-3, the J gene TRBJ1-3, with 10 bases identical to TRBD1. V lost 6 bases and J lost 8; bases outside the gene matches: 13. The CDR3 sequence is 16 residues long. CDR1 and CDR2 (germline): ENHRY, SYGVKD. The CDR3 reads CAISSGQGTFADTIYF. The CDR3 coding sequence is TGTGCCATCAGCTCGGGACAGGGGACGTTTGCAGACACCATATATTTT.

The chain employs TRBV9 and TRBJ1-4; D is possibly TRBD1 (5 bases). The V end was cut by 0 bases, the J end by 4 bases, with 10 bases between. Germline V CDR1 and CDR2: SGDLS, YYNGEE. This CDR3 region has 15 residues. Here the CDR3 DNA reads TGTGCCAGCAGCGTAGGGGGCAGGGATAATGAAAAACTGTTTTTT. Its translation: CASSVGGRDNEKLFF.

This clone was picked up one time. V gene TRBV3-1 (or the pseudogene TRBV3-2) combines with J gene TRBJ2-4; D may be TRBD2 (5 bases). V was cut by 4 bases and J by 0 bases, with 10 bases left in between. This CDR3 spans 15 amino acids. Germline V lookup: CDR1 LGHDT, CDR2 YNNKEL (reference sequence). The CDR3 nucleotides read TGTGCCAGCAGCCCTGGAGCGGTAGCCAAAAACATTCAGTACTTC. Translating it yields CASSPGAVAKNIQYF.

V usage is TRBV5-1 and J usage is TRBJ2-7; weak D call: TRBD1 (5 bases). Trimming removed 0 bases at V and 1 base at J, with 8 bases between. The CDR3 totals 14 residues. Germline CDR1 reads SGHRS; CDR2 reads YFSETQ. The CDR3 bases are TGCGCCAGCAGCTTGGCCGCAGGGTCCTACGAGCAGTACTTC. It yields the protein CASSLAAGSYEQYF.

The rearrangement joins TRBV11-3 to TRBJ2-7; 8 bases align to TRBD1. The germline V gene encodes CDR1 SGHNT and CDR2 YENEEA. V shed 4 bases and J 5 bases; nucleotides not matched to a gene: 4. The CDR3 totals 13 residues. In DNA, the CDR3 is TGTGCCAGCAGCTCGGGACAGGCCAACGAGCAGTACTTC. This codes for CASSSGQANEQYF.